This TCR beta chain was observed in a study of blood T cell repertoires in COVID-19 (dated by TCRdb to the early 2020s). Context from the whole study: The collaborator samples originated in the United States, Italy and Spain and spanned the acute and convalescent phases of COVID-19. The material from the prospective study consisted of cDNA or gDNA derived from T cells, B-cell-depleted T cells, or PBMCs. Subjects who had been exposed to COVID-19, were actively infected with it, or had recovered from it provided the deeply sampled blood TCRbeta repertoires that made up the dataset. The repertoires were made available in a free public database intended to serve as a resource for research on the immune response to SARS-CoV-2. The samples were drawn from two sources: the first 160 participants of the ongoing ImmuneRACE study, and 1,200 or so subjects contributed by 6 global collaborators. Sample metadata almost always included a de-identified subject ID, COVID-19 status, age in years and sex. Where HLA class I and class II types were available, the types were taken from metadata supplied by the sample provider, not from assay-based typing.

Participants in the prospective study were aged 18 to 89 years, lived in under 30 United States geographic areas, and enrolled through a virtual design. To assign participants to cohorts, the prospective study relied on clinical history that participants themselves reported in a screening survey and a study questionnaire. ImmuneRACE Cohort 3 recovered participants were defined by two consecutive negative NP/OP PCR tests, healthcare professional clearance, or symptom resolution. Each participant in the prospective study had whole blood, serum and a nasopharyngeal or oropharyngeal swab collected by mobile phlebotomists. Over a roughly 2-month period, participants in the prospective study had the option of providing additional blood draws and questionnaires. Before DNA extraction, prospective study blood samples were shipped either frozen or at room temperature. Trimming takes 3 bases from V and 7 bases from J, and the germline ends sit 21 bases apart. Measured from the cysteine to the phenylalanine, the CDR3 is 16 residues long. Only CDR3 DNA is held: 48 bases, read in frame from base 1. The germline V gene encodes CDR1 WNHNN and CDR2 SYGVQD (reference sequence).

TCRbeta CDR3 regions were amplified from genomic DNA using the immunoSEQ Assay, a bias-controlled multiplex PCR. Per the authors' processing: The number of nucleated cells in each sample was estimated by amplification of reference gene primers within the assay. Sequence reads were collapsed and filtered to measure the absolute abundance of every unique TCRbeta CDR3 rearrangement. For each sample, productive Simpson clonality was calculated as the square root of Simpson's diversity index across productive rearrangements. The clones in this table, taken by TCRdb from immuneACCESS, are in-frame only. Not every clone is retained; where verified, under half of the shortfall comes from an unresolved V gene, and the cause of the rest is unknown. The D gene and trimming were derived from the DNA, and the V and J assignments and clone size from that table. The sample table holds about 480,000 clones, of which roughly 90% were seen once. The ten biggest clones cover 1.8% of the sample.

Findings and caveats that apply to the study as a whole: The quantity of clinical and demographic metadata differed by source and by participant and was supplied without curation.

As concerns this clone: There is no known antigen for this receptor. Base qualities are not recorded, but no much larger clone differs from it by a single base.

The TCR was taken from a woman in her 40s who had recovered from COVID-19. The chain links TRBV10-1 with TRBJ1-2; TRBD1 is perhaps the D gene, given 6 matching bases. The sample was PBMCs or T cells enriched from blood (not recorded which). The CDR3 protein: CASSESPREGGTGYTF. In nucleotide form, the sequence is TGCGCCAGCAGTGAATCCCCACGCGAGGGGGGGACTGGCTACACCTTC.